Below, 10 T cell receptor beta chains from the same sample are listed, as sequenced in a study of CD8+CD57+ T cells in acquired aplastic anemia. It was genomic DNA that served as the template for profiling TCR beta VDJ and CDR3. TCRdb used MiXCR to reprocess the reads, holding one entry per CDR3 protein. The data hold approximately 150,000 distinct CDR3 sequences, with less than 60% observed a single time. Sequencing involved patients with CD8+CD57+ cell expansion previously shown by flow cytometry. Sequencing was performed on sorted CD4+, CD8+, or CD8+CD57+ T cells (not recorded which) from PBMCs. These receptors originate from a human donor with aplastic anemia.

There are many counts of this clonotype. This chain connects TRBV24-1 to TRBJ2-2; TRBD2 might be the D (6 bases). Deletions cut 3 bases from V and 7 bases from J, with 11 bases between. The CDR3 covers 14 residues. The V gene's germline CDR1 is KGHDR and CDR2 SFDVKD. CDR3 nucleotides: TGTGCCACCAGTGATCGACTAGGTGTCGGGGAGCTGTTTTTT. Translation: CATSDRLGVGELFF.

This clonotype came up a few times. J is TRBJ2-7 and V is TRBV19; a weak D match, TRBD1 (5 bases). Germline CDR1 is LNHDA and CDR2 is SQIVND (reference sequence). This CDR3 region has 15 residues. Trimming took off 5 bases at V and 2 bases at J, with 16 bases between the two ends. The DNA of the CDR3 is TGTGCCAGTAGTCAATCTGGGCAGGGAACCTACGAGCAGTACTTC. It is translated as CASSQSGQGTYEQYF.

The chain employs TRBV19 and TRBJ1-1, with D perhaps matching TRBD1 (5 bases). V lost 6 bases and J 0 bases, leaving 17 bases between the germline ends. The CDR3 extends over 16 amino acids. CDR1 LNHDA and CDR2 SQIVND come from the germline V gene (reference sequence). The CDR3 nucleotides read TGTGCCAGTAGGCGAGGGGTTACTGCCCTGAACACTGAAGCTTTCTTT. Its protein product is CASRRGVTALNTEAFF.

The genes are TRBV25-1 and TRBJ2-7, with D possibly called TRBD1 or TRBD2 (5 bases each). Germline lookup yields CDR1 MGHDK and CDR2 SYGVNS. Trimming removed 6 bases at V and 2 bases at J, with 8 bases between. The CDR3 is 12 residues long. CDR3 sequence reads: CASRRGTYEQYF. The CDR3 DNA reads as TGTGCCAGCAGGAGGGGAACCTACGAGCAGTACTTC.

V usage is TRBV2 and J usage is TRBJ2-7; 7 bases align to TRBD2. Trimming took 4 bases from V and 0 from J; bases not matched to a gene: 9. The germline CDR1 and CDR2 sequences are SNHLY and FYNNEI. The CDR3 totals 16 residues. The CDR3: CASSGELAESSYEQYF. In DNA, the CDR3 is TGTGCCAGCAGTGGGGAGCTAGCGGAAAGCTCCTACGAGCAGTACTTC.

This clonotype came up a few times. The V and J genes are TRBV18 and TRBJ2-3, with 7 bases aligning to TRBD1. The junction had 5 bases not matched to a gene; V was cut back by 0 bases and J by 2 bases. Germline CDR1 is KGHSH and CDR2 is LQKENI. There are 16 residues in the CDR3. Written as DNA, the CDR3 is TGTGCCAGCTCACCACCCGGGACAGAGGACACAGATACGCAGTATTTT. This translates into CASSPPGTEDTDTQYF.

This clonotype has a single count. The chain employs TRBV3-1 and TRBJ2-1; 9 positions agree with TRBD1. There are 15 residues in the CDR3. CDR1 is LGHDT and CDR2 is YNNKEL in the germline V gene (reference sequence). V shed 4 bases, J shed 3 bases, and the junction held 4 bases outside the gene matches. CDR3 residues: CASSRQGQGYNEQFF. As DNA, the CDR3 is TGTGCCAGCAGCCGACAGGGACAGGGCTACAATGAGCAGTTCTTC.

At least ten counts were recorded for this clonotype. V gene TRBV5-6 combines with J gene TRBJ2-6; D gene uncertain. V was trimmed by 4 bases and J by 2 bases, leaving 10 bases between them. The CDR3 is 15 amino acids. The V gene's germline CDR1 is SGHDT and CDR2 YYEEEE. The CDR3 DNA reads TGTGCCAGCAGCCCGAACTTGGCTGGGGCCAACGTCCTGACTTTC. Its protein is CASSPNLAGANVLTF.

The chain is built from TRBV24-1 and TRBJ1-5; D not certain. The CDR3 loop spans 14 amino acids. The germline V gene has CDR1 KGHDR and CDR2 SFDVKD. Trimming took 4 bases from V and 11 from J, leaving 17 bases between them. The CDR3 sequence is CATSEPLWLPAQHF. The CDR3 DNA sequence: TGTGCCACCAGTGAACCTCTGTGGCTCCCAGCCCAGCATTTT.

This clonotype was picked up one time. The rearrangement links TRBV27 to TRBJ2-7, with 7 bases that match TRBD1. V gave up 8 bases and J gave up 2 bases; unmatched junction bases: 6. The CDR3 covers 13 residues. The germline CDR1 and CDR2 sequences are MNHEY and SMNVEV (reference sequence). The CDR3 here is CASGLGTAYEQYF. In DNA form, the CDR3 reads TGTGCCAGCGGCCTGGGGACAGCCTACGAGCAGTACTTC.